The clone carrying this TCR beta chain showed up just a few times. PBMCs were not maintained or expanded in culture before analysis. This sample is part of a study of neoadjuvant anti-PD-1 for oral cavity cancer. Method: immunoSEQ multiplex PCR; TCRdb's copy keeps in-frame clones and lacks some. Among over 10,000 clones listed, around three fifths were seen once. In germline, CDR1 is MNHNY, CDR2 SVGAGI (reference sequence). CDR3 length equals 15 residues. V lost 6 bases and J lost 5, with 17 bases in between. The chain uses TRBV6-6 and TRBJ1-3; D unclear. The clonotype originates from a person aged 35-79 years with oral cavity squamous cell carcinoma. The sequences come from PBMCs, collected before nivolumab (anti-PD-1) treatment. In DNA, the CDR3 is TGTGCCAGCAGCCCCGAAGCCCCTGCCCGAAACACCATATATTTT. Encoded protein: CASSPEAPARNTIYF.